This TCR beta chain was recorded in a study of cytomegalovirus exposure and HLA in healthy donors. Study outcomes and limitations: In terms of immune exposure information, only CMV serostatus was available.

Germline loops: CDR1 SGHTA, CDR2 FQGNSA. V lost 5 bases to trimming and J lost 4 bases; unmatched junction nucleotides: 5. The CDR3 runs to 14 residues. As regards this clone: What it binds is not known.

The PCR made use of 60 Vbeta and 13 Jbeta primers. Generated by immunoSEQ multiplex PCR, the TCRdb table keeps only in-frame clones and is missing some. Here the sample spans approximately 170,000 clones, 70% to 90% being singletons. The specimen sequenced was PBMCs. The sequence was obtained from a man younger than 40 in good health and CMV-seropositive. The gene calls are TRBV7-2 and TRBJ1-5; 7 bases are a match to TRBD1. DNA for the CDR3: TGTGCCAGCAGCCTCAGACAGGGTAATCAGCCCCAGCATTTT. Its protein product is CASSLRQGNQPQHF.